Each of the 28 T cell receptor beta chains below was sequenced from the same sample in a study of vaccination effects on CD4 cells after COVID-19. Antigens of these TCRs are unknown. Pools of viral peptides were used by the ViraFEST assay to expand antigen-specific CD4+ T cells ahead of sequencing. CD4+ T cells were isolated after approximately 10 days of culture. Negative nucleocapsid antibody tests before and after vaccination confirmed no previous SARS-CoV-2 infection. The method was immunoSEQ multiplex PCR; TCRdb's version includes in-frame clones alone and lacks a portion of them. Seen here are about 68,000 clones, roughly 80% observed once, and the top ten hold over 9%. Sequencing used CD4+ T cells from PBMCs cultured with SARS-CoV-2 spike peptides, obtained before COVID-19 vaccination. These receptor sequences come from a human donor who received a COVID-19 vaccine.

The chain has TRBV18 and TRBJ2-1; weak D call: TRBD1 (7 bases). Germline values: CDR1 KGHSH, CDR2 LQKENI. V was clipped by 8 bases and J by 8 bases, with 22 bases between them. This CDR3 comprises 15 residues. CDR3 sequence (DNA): TGTGCCAGCGCGGGAAGGACAGGCCAGCCCGATGAGCAGTTCTTC. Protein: CASAGRTGQPDEQFF.

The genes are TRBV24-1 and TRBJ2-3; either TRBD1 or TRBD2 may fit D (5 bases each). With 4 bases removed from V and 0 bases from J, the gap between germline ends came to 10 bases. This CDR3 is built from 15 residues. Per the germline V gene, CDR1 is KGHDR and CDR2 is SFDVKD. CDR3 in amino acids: CATSEAGSSTDTQYF. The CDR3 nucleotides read TGTGCCACCAGTGAGGCAGGGAGTAGCACAGATACGCAGTATTTT.

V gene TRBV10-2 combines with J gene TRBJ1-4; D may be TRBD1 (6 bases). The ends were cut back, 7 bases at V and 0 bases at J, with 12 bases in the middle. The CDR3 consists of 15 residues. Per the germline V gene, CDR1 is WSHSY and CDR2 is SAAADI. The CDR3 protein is CASNGTKTTNEKLFF. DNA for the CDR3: TGCGCCAGCAACGGGACAAAAACAACTAATGAAAAACTGTTTTTT.

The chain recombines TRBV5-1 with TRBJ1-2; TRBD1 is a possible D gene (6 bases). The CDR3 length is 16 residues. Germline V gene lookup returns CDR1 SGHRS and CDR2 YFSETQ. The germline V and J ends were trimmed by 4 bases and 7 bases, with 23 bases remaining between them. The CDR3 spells CASSHTAAGGLGGYTF. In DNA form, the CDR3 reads TGCGCCAGCAGCCACACCGCCGCCGGGGGGCTTGGTGGCTACACCTTC. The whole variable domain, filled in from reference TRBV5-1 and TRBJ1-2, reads KAGVTQTPRYLIKTRGQQVTLSCSPISGHRSVSWYQQTPGQGLQFLFEYFSETQRNKGNFPGRFSGRQFSNSRSEMNVSTLELGDSALYLCASSHTAAGGLGGYTFGSGTRLTVV.

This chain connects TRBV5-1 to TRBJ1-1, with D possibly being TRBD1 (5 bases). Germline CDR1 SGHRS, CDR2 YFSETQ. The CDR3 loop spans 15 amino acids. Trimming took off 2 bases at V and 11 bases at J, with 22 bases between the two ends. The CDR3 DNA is TGCGCCAGCAGCTTTGTTGGGGACTCTGATACGGGGGCTTTCTTT. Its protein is CASSFVGDSDTGAFF.

Here the CDR3 DNA reads TGTGCCAGTAGTATAGGGGTCGAGCAGTACGTC. It encodes CASSIGVEQYV. The chain is built from TRBV19 and TRBJ2-7; D is uncertain. V lost 1 base to trimming and J lost 6 bases, with 4 bases between them. This CDR3 has 11 amino acids. In germline, CDR1 is LNHDA, CDR2 SQIVND (reference sequence).

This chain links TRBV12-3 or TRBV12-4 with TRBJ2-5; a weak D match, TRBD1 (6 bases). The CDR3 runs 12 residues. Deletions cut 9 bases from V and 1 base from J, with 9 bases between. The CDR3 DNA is TGTGCCAGAGTACAGGGCCAAGAGACCCAGTACTTC. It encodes CARVQGQETQYF.

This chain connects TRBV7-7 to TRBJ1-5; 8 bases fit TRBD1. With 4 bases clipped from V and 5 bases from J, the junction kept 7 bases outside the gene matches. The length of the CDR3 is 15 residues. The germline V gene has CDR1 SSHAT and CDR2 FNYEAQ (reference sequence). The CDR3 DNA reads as TGTGCCAGCAGCTCGGACAGGGTGGCCCATCAGCCCCAGCATTTT. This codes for CASSSDRVAHQPQHF.

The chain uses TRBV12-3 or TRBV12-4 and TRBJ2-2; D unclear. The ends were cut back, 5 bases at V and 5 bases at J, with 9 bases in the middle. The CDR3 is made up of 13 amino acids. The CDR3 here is CASSKQVTGELFF. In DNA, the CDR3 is TGTGCCAGCAGTAAGCAGGTTACCGGGGAGCTGTTTTTT.

The DNA of the CDR3 is TGTGCCAGCAGTGAGGGACAGGGAGGCTACACCTTC. Protein sequence: CASSEGQGGYTF. The genes are TRBV2 and TRBJ1-2; 9 bases are shared with TRBD1. Germline values: CDR1 SNHLY, CDR2 FYNNEI. Trimming took 3 bases from V and 8 from J; bases not matched to a gene: 1. The CDR3 contains 12 residues.

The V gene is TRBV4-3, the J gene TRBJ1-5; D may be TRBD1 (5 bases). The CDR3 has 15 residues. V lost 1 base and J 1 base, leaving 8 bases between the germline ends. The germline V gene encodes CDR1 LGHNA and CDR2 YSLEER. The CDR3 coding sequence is TGCGCCAGCAGCCAAGGAAGGGGAAGCAATCAGCCCCAGCATTTT. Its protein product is CASSQGRGSNQPQHF.

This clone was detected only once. The CDR3 region is CASSRAGGTLNEQFF. In DNA form, the CDR3 reads TGTGCCAGCAGCCGTGCGGGGGGGACCCTCAATGAGCAGTTCTTC. This sequence joins TRBV5-6 and TRBJ2-1, with 9 bases fitting TRBD2. Germline values: CDR1 SGHDT, CDR2 YYEEEE. The junction had 8 bases not matched to a gene; V was cut back by 4 bases and J by 6 bases. The CDR3 runs 15 residues.

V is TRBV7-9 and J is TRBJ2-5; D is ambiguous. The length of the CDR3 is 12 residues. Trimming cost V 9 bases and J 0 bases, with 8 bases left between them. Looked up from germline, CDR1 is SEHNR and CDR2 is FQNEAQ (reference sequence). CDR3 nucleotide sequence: TGTGCCAGTAACGACCACCAAGAGACCCAGTACTTC. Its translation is CASNDHQETQYF.

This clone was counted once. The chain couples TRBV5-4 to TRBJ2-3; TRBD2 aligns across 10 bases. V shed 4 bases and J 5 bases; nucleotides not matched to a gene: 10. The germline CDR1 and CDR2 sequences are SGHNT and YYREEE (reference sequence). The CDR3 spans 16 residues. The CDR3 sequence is CASSPWASGGEDTQYF. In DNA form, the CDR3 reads TGTGCCAGCAGCCCCTGGGCTAGCGGGGGTGAAGATACGCAGTATTTT. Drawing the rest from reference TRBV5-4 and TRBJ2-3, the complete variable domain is ETGVTQSPTHLIKTRGQQVTLRCSSQSGHNTVSWYQQALGQGPQFIFQYYREEENGRGNFPPRFSGLQFPNYSSELNVNALELDDSALYLCASSPWASGGEDTQYFGPGTRLTVL.

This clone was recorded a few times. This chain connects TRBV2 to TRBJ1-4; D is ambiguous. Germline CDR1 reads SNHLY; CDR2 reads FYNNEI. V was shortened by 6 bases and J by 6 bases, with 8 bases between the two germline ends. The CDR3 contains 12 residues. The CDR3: CASRMDDEKLFF. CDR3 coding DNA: TGTGCCAGCAGGATGGACGATGAAAAACTGTTTTTT.

The CDR3: CASRNGPTDTQYF. The CDR3 DNA is TGTGCCAGCAGGAATGGACCCACAGATACGCAGTATTTT. V gene TRBV12-3 or TRBV12-4 combines with J gene TRBJ2-3; D is undetermined. The CDR3 spans 13 residues. V was pared by 6 bases and J by 2 bases, with 9 bases between.

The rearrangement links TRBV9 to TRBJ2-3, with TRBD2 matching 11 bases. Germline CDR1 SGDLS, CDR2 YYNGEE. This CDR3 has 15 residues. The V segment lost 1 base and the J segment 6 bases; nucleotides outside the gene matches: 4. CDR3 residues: CASSVLSSGGDTQYF. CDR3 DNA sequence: TGTGCCAGCAGCGTATTGTCTAGCGGGGGGGATACGCAGTATTTT.

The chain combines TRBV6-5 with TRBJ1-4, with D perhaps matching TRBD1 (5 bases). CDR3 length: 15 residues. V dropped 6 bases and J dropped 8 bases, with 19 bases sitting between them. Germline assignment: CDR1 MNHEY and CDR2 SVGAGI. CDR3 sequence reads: CASSQPGGVPEKLFF. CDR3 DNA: TGTGCCAGCAGCCAACCGGGGGGAGTCCCCGAAAAACTGTTTTTT.

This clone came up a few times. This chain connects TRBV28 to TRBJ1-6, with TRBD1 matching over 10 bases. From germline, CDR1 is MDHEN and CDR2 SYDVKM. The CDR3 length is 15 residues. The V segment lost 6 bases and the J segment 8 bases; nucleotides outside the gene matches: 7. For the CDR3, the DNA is TGTGCCAGCAGCCGGGGACAGGGGTTTGATTCACCCCTCCACTTT. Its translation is CASSRGQGFDSPLHF.

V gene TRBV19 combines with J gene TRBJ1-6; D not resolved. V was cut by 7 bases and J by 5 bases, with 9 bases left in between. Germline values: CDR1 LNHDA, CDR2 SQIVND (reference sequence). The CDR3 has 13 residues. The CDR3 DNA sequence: TGTGCCAGTAAAAGGGAGGATAATTCACCCCTCCACTTT. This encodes CASKREDNSPLHF.

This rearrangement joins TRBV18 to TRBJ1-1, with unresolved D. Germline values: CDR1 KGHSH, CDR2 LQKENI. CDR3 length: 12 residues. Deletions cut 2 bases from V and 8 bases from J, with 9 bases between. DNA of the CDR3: TGTGCCAGCTCACCATCCTCAGTGGAAGCTTTCTTT. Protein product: CASSPSSVEAFF.

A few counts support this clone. For the CDR3, the DNA is TGTGCCTGGAGTGGGCCGACGAATAACTACGAGCAGTACGTC. Protein sequence: CAWSGPTNNYEQYV. The chain links TRBV30 to TRBJ2-7; D uncertain. Germline V gene sequence: CDR1 GTSNPN, CDR2 SVGIG (reference sequence). Trimming took 1 base from V and 3 from J, leaving 13 bases between them. The CDR3 contains 14 residues.

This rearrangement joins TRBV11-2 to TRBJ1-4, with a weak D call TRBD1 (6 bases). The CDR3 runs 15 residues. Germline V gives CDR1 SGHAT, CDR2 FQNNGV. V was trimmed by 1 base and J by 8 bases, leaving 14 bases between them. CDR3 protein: CASSLVGGRGEKLFF. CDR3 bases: TGTGCCAGCAGCTTAGTAGGGGGGAGAGGAGAAAAACTGTTTTTT. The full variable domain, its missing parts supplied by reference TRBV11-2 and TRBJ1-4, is EAGVAQSPRYKIIEKRQSVAFWCNPISGHATLYWYQQILGQGPKLLIQFQNNGVVDDSQLPKDRFSAERLKGVDSTLKIQPAKLEDSAVYLCASSLVGGRGEKLFFGSGTQLSVL.

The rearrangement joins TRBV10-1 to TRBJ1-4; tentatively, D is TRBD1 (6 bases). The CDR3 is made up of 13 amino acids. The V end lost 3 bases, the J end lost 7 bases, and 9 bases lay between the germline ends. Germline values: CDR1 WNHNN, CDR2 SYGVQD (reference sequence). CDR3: CASSEQGGEKLFF. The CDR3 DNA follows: TGCGCCAGCAGTGAACAGGGTGGTGAAAAACTGTTTTTT.

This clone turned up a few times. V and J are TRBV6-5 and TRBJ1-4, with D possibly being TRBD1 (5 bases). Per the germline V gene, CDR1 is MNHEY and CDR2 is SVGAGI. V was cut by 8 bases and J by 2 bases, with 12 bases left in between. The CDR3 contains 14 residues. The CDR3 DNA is TGTGCCAGCCGCCGGGACGTCACTAATGAAAAACTGTTTTTT. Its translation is CASRRDVTNEKLFF.

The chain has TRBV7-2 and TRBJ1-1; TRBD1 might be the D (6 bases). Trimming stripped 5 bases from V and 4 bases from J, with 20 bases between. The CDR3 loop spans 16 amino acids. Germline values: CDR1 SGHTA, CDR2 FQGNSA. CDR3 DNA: TGTGCCAGCAGCCTTTTATCGGGGGGCACAATCACTGAAGCTTTCTTT. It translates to CASSLLSGGTITEAFF.

For the CDR3, the DNA is TGTGCCAGCACCCAGCGGAGCGTCCTGACTTTC. This encodes CASTQRSVLTF. The chain carries TRBV5-4 and TRBJ2-6; a weak D match, TRBD2 (5 bases). CDR3 length: 11 residues. Germline V gives CDR1 SGHNT, CDR2 YYREEE (reference sequence). Trimming removed 6 bases at V and 12 bases at J, with 10 bases between.

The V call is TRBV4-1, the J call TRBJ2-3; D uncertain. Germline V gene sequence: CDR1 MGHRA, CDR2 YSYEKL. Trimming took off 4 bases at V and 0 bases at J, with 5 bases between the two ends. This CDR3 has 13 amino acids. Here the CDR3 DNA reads TGCGCCAGCAGCCCCCAGAGCACAGATACGCAGTATTTT. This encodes CASSPQSTDTQYF.